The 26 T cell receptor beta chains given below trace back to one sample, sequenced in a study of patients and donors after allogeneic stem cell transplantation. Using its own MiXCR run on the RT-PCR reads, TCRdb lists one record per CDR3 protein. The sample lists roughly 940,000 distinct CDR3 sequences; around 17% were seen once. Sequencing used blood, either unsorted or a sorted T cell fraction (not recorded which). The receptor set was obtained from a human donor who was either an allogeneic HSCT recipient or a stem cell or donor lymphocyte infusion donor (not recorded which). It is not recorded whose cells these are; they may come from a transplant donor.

CDR3 coding DNA: TGTGCCAGCAGTGAAGTTGCGGGAGAGCCTGGTGTGGGCACCGGGGAGCTGTTTTTT. Amino acids: CASSEVAGEPGVGTGELFF. The J gene is TRBJ2-2, the V gene TRBV2; 7 nucleotides match TRBD2. The CDR3 runs 19 residues. V dropped 1 base and J dropped 4; count of bases not matched to a gene: 15. Germline CDR1 and CDR2: SNHLY and FYNNEI.

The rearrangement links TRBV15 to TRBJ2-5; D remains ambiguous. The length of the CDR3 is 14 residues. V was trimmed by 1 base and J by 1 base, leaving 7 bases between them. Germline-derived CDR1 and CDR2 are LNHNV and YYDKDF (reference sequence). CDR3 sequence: CATSRAPRQETQYF. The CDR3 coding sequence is TGTGCCACCAGCAGAGCCCCCCGCCAAGAGACCCAGTACTTC.

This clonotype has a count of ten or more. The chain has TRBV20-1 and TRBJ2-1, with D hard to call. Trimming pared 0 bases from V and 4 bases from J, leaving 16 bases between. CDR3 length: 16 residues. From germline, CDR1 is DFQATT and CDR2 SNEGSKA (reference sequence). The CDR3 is CSAREANLGWYNEQFF. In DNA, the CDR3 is TGCAGTGCTAGAGAAGCGAATTTAGGATGGTACAATGAGCAGTTCTTC.

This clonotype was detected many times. The CDR3 here is CASSPQGGDYGYTF. CDR3 nucleotides: TGTGCCAGCAGCCCGCAGGGAGGTGACTATGGCTACACCTTC. V usage is TRBV7-2 and J usage is TRBJ1-2; D is possibly TRBD1 (5 bases). Germline V lookup: CDR1 SGHTA, CDR2 FQGNSA. The V gene lost 5 bases and the J gene lost 3 bases, with 13 bases spanning the gap. The CDR3 length is 14 residues.

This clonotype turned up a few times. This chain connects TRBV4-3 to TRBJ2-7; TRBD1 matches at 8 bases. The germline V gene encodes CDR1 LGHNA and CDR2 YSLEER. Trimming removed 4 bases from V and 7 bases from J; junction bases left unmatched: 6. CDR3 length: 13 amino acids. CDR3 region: CASSPGRGLEQYF. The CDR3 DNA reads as TGCGCCAGCAGCCCGGGCAGGGGGCTTGAGCAGTACTTC.

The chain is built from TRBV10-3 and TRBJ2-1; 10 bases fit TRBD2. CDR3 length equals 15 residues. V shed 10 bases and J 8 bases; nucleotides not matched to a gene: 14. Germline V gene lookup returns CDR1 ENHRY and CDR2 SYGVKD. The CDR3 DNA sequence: TGTGCCACCTGGAAAAGCGGGGGGGCATTCGATGAGCAGTTCTTC. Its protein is CATWKSGGAFDEQFF.

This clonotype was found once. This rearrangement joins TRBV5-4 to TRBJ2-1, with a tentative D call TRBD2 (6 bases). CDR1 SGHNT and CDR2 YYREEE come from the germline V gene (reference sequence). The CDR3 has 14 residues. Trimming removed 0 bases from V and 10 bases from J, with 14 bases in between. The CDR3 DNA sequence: TGTGCCAGCAGCTTGGCGAAGACTAGTGACGAGCAGTTCTTC. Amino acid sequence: CASSLAKTSDEQFF.

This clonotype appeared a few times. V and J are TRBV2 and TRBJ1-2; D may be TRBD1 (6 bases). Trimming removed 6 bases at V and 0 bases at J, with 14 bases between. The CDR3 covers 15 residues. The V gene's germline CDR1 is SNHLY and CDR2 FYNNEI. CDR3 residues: CASSAGQRTNYGYTF. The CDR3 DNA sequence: TGTGCCAGCAGCGCCGGACAGAGAACTAACTATGGCTACACCTTC.

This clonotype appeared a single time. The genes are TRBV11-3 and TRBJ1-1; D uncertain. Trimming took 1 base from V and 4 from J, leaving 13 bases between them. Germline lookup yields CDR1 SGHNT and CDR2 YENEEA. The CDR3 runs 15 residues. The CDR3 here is CASSLGRVMSTEAFF. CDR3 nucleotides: TGTGCCAGCAGCTTAGGAAGGGTGATGAGCACTGAAGCTTTCTTT.

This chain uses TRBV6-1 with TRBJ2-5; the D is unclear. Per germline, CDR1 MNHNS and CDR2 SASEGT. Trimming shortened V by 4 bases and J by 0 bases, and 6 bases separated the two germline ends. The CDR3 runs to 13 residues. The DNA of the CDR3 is TGTGCCAGCAGTGTCAGGTACCAAGAGACCCAGTACTTC. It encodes CASSVRYQETQYF.

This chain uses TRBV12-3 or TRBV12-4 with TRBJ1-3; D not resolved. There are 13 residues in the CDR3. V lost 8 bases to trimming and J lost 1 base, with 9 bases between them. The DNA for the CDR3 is TGTGCCAGCGGTGTGGGGTCTGGAAACACCATATATTTT. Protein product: CASGVGSGNTIYF.

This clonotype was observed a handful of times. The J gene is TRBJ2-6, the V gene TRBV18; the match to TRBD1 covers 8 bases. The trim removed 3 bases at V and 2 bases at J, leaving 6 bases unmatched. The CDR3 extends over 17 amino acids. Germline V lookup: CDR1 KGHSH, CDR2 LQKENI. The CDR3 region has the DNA TGTGCCAGCTCACCCGCTTCGACAGGGGCTGGGGCCAACGTCCTGACTTTC. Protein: CASSPASTGAGANVLTF. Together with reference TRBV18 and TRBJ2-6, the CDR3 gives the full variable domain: NAGVMQNPRHLVRRRGQEARLRCSPMKGHSHVYWYRQLPEEGLKFMVYLQKENIIDESGMPKERFSAEFPKEGPSILRIQQVVRGDSAAYFCASSPASTGAGANVLTFGAGSRLTVL.

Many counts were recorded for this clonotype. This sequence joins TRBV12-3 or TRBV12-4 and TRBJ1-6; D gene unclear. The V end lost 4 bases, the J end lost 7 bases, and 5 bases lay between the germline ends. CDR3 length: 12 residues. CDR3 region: CASSWPNSPLHF. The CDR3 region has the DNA TGTGCCAGCAGTTGGCCGAATTCACCCCTCCACTTT.

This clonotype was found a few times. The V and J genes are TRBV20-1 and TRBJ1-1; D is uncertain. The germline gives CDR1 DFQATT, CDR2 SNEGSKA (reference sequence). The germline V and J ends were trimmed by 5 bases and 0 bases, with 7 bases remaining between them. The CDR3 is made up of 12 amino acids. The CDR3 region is CSALGVNTEAFF. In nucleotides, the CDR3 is TGCAGTGCTTTGGGAGTGAACACTGAAGCTTTCTTT.

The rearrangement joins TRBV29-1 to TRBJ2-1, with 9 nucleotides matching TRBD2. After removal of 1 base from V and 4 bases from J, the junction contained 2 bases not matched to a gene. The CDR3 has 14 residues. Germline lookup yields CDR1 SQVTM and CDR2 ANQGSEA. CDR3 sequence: CSVEGSGGYNEQFF. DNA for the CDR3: TGCAGCGTTGAAGGTAGCGGGGGATACAATGAGCAGTTCTTC.

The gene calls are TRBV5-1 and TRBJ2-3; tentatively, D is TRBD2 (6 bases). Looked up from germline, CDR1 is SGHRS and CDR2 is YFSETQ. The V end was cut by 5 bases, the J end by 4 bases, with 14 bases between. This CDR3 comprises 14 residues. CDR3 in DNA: TGCGCCAGCAGACGGGGGAGTGTCTCAGATACGCAGTATTTT. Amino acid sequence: CASRRGSVSDTQYF.

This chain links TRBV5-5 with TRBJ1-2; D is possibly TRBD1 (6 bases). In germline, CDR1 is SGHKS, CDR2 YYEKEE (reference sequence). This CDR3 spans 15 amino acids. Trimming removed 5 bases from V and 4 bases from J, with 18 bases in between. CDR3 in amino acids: CASRKEGGRSYGYTF. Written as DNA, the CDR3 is TGTGCCAGCAGAAAGGAGGGGGGACGGAGCTATGGCTACACCTTC.

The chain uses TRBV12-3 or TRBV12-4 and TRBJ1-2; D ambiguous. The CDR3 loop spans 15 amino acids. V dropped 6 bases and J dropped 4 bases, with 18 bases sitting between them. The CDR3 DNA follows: TGTGCCAGCAGGACGACGTCGGTCGCGGGCTATGGCTACACCTTC. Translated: CASRTTSVAGYGYTF.

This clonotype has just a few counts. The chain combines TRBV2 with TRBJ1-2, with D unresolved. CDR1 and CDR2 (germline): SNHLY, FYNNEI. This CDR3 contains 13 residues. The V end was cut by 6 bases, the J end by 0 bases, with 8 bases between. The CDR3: CASRLQANYGYTF. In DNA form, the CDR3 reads TGTGCCAGCAGACTCCAGGCTAACTATGGCTACACCTTC. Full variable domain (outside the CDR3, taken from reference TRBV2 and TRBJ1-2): EPEVTQTPSHQVTQMGQEVILRCVPISNHLYFYWYRQILGQKVEFLVSFYNNEISEKSEIFDDQFSVERPDGSNFTLKIRSTKLEDSAMYFCASRLQANYGYTFGSGTRLTVV.

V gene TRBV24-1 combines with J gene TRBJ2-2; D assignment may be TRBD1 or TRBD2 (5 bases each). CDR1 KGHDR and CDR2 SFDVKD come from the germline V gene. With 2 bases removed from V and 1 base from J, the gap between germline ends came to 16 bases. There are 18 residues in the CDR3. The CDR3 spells CATSDWGEGWVNTGELFF. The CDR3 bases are TGTGCCACCAGTGATTGGGGCGAGGGATGGGTGAACACCGGGGAGCTGTTTTTT.

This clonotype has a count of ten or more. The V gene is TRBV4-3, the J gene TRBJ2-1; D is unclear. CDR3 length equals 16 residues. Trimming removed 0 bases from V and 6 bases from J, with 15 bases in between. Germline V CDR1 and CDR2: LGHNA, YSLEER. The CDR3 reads CASSQDLTLVGNEQFF. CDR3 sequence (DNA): TGCGCCAGCAGCCAAGATCTAACCCTCGTGGGCAATGAGCAGTTCTTC.

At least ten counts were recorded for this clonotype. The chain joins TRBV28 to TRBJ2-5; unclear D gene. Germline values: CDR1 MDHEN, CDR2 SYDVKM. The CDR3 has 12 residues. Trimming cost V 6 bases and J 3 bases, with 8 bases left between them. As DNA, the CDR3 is TGTGCCAGCAGCATGGGGAAAGAGACCCAGTACTTC. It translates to CASSMGKETQYF.

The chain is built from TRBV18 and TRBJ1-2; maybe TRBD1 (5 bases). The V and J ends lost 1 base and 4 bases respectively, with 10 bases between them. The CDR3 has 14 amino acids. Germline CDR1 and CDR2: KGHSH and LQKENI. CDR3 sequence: CASSPRDGPYGYTF. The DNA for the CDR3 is TGTGCCAGCTCACCACGGGACGGCCCCTATGGCTACACCTTC.

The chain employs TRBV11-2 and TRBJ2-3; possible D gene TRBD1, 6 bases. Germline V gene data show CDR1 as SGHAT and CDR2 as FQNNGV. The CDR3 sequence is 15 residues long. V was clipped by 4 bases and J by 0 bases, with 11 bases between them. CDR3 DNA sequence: TGTGCCAGCAGCTCGTGGGACATAAGCACAGATACGCAGTATTTT. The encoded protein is CASSSWDISTDTQYF.

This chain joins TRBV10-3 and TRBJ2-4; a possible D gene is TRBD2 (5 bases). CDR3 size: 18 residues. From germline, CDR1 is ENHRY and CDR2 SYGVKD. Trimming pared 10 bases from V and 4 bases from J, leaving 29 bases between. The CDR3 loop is CASGPVAEWGANKNIQYF. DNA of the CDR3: TGTGCCAGCGGACCTGTTGCGGAGTGGGGAGCGAATAAAAACATTCAGTACTTC.

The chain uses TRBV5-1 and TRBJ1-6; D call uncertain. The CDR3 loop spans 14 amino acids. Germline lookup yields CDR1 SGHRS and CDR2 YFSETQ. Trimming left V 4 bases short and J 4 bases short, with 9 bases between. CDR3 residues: CASSAPFYNSPLHF. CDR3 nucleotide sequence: TGCGCCAGCAGCGCCCCCTTTTATAATTCACCCCTCCACTTT.